This T cell receptor (beta chain) was identified during a study of T cell repertoires in ileal Crohn's disease. As for the study in general: Every patient was operated on for stricturing (around 61%) or penetrating (approximately 40%) complications. M6 samples are neoterminal ileum biopsies from postoperative colonoscopy. Study findings and constraints: Compared with non-smokers, active smokers at surgery showed more clonal expansions.

As for time point: neoterminal ileum biopsy at postoperative endoscopy, about 6 months after surgery. About this clone itself: Its target is not known.

Using immunoSEQ multiplex PCR, the repertoire was profiled, and TCRdb retains in-frame clones only, with some absent. The sample lists under 2,000 clones; about 86% were seen once. Germline V gives CDR1 DFQATT, CDR2 SNEGSKA (reference sequence). The CDR3 extends over 11 amino acids. After removal of 4 bases from V and 11 bases from J, the junction contained 3 bases not matched to a gene. The sequencing input was ileal tissue. The chain links TRBV20-1 to TRBJ2-1; the match to TRBD2 covers 9 bases. The clonotype was recovered from an adult with Crohn's disease. CDR3 region: CSAISSGKQFF. DNA of the CDR3: TGCAGTGCTATTTCTAGCGGGAAGCAGTTCTTC.